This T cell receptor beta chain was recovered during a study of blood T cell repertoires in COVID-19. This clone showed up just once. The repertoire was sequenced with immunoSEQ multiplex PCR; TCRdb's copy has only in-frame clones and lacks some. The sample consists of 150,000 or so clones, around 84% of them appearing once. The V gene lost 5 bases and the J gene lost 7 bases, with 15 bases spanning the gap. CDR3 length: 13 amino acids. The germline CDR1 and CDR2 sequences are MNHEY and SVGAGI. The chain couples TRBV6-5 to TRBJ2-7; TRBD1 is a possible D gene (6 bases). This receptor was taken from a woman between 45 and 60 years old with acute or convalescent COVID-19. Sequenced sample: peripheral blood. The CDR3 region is CASSTPGVGEQYF. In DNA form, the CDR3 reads TGTGCCAGCAGTACCCCAGGGGTTGGGGAGCAGTACTTC.